This TCR beta chain stems from a study of blood T cells in healthy people across ages (dated by TCRdb to between 2014 and 2017). About the full investigation: In model experiments, roughly one uniquely barcoded TCR beta cDNA molecule per two T cells was captured by template switching. Four age groups were formed from the donors: young (average about 16 years), middle-aged (just under 40), aged (around 62) and long-lived (82). Using the same blood draw, the study looked at two additional independent replicas of 1 million unique cDNA reads for two donors, one aged 18 to 30 and the other aged 80 or older. To avoid experimental bias, donors of different ages were distributed randomly across sequencing lanes. To track age-related changes in TCR beta repertoire diversity, the study relied on deep sequencing normalized with unique cDNA molecular identifiers.

Libraries came from 5' RACE. Sequenced on an Illumina HiSeq 2500. A second PCR of roughly 7 to 11 cycles was run with a J-beta primer mix and a sample-barcoded 5' primer. Each TCR beta cDNA molecule received a unique molecular identifier from a template-switch 5' adaptor carrying 12 random nucleotides. Each sample yielded at least 3 million CDR3-containing paired-end reads. All of the RNA was converted into first-strand cDNA using the Mint cDNA synthesis kit, with a TRBC-specific oligonucleotide serving as the primer. After uracil-DNA glycosylase treatment, a first 18-cycle PCR used universal primers M1SS and BC2_uni_R on all cDNA. The published analysis was carried out like this. For normalization, 1 million high-quality reads, each with a distinct molecular identifier, were randomly selected from each sample. Reads with shared molecular identifiers were discarded instead of being binned into consensus sequences. MiTCR, with a Q25 quality threshold and the strictest error-elimination algorithm, was used for CDR3 identification, clonotype clustering and error correction. A nonparametric unseen species model with Euler transformation was used to estimate a lower bound on total TCR beta diversity. TCRdb reprocessed the public reads (quality trimming at Q25 with fastp, clone calling with MiXCR) and kept in-frame beta chains. All rows with the same CDR3 protein become a single entry with the most common DNA and genes. The V and J calls and clone size are TCRdb's, not the authors'. The sample table contains about 570,000 distinct CDR3 sequences; only one count was recorded for 25% to 30% of them. Less than 20% of the sample is taken by the ten largest.

There are a few counts of this clonotype. The antigen it recognizes is unknown. It has no much larger one-base neighbor in the sample; base qualities were not kept. Taken from the germline V gene, the CDR1 and CDR2 loops are SGHTA and FQGNSA. V lost 7 bases and J lost 3 bases; the stretch between them is 16 bases long. Including cysteine and phenylalanine, the CDR3 has 15 amino acids. The only DNA kept is the CDR3, 45 bases in frame from the first base. Results the study describes overall, beyond this receptor: As age increased, observed TCR beta diversity per million T cells dropped in a roughly linear way, and a significant reduction was already evident by age about 36. Compared with the aged group, more naive CD4+ T cells, fewer expanded clones and increased TCR diversity were shown by the long-lived group, suggesting age selection. There was a strong correlation between observed TCR beta diversity and the percentage of naive T cells measured by flow cytometry. Because profiling used bulk unsorted PBMCs, naive and antigen-experienced compartments could not be compared conclusively. Because donor CMV infection status was unknown, age-related changes in expanded clonotypes were potentially confounded. Estimates of total diversity from one million sequenced T cells were regarded as lower bounds and underestimates.

Systemically healthy Caucasian individuals from Russia, around 38 in total and aged about 6 to 95 years, were included as donors. Each donor gave ten milliliters of peripheral blood, drawn into EDTA-treated Vacutainer tubes. Ficoll-Paque density-gradient centrifugation was used to isolate PBMCs, with at least 6.5 million obtained per sample. Trizol reagent was used to extract total RNA from PBMCs, with at least 6 micrograms per sample. Naive CD45RAhigh/CD27high T cell percentages were measured by flow cytometry on a PBMC aliquot from every donor. This TCR derives from a woman in her 70s in good health. The chain uses TRBV7-2 and TRBJ2-1, with the D segment possibly TRBD1 or TRBD2, each aligning over 5 bases. The sample comprised blood. The CDR3 protein: CASNLGRPVYNEQFF. The DNA sequence is as follows: TGTGCCAGCAACTTGGGACGGCCGGTCTACAATGAGCAGTTCTTC.